The 24 T cell receptor beta chains in this list originate from one sample, sequenced in a study of preoperative IRX-2 immunotherapy in early breast cancer (dated by TCRdb to about 2019). The intended sense of this specimen's treatment or condition label: preoperative locoregional IRX-2 cytokine immunotherapy. Libraries were prepared through the immunoSEQ multiplex PCR assay. Here the immuneACCESS table is served through TCRdb, limited to in-frame sequences with V and J called. Missing clones are a known gap in these copies; in checked studies unresolved V genes cover under half, and the rest lacks a known reason. The sample table holds approximately 26,000 clones, of which around 79% were seen once. 6.8% of the sample is taken by the ten largest. The sequencing used lymph node tissue, collected after IRX-2 immunotherapy. These receptors originate from a human donor with breast cancer.

The chain couples TRBV19 to TRBJ2-2, with 10 positions matching TRBD2. Germline CDR1 reads LNHDA; CDR2 reads SQIVND (reference sequence). CDR3 size: 15 residues. With V trimmed by 7 bases and J by 1 base, 3 bases remained unmatched. The CDR3 DNA follows: TGTGCCAGTACCCGACTAGCGGGGAACACCGGGGAGCTGTTTTTT. Translated, it gives CASTRLAGNTGELFF.

The gene calls are TRBV11-3 and TRBJ2-3; D is perhaps TRBD2 (6 bases). The CDR3 length is 17 residues. V was pared by 3 bases and J by 2 bases, with 18 bases between. Germline CDR1 reads SGHNT; CDR2 reads YENEEA. The CDR3 loop is CASSLQPGGGHTDTQYF. The CDR3 bases are TGTGCCAGCAGCTTGCAACCCGGGGGTGGACACACAGATACGCAGTATTTT.

The chain carries TRBV11-3 and TRBJ1-5; D gene uncertain. Trimming took off 5 bases at V and 4 bases at J, with 15 bases between the two ends. Per germline, CDR1 SGHNT and CDR2 YENEEA. The CDR3 runs 15 residues. The CDR3 nucleotides read TGTGCCAGCAGCCTTTCGCTCCGGGGTAATCAGCCCCAGCATTTT. Encoded protein: CASSLSLRGNQPQHF. Together with reference TRBV11-3 and TRBJ1-5, the CDR3 gives the full variable domain: EAGVVQSPRYKIIEKKQPVAFWCNPISGHNTLYWYLQNLGQGPELLIRYENEEAVDDSQLPKDRFSAERLKGVDSTLKIQPAELGDSAVYLCASSLSLRGNQPQHFGDGTRLSIL.

CDR3 nucleotides: TGTGCCAGTAGAAATTTCCCAGATACGCAGTATTTT. Its translation: CASRNFPDTQYF. V gene TRBV19 combines with J gene TRBJ2-3; D not certain. Germline values: CDR1 LNHDA, CDR2 SQIVND (reference sequence). With 6 bases removed from V and 4 bases from J, the gap between germline ends came to 8 bases. This CDR3 is built from 12 residues.

CDR3 sequence (DNA): TGCAGCGCCCTAGCGGGAAAAATCACCGGGGAGCTGTTTTTT. Translated: CSALAGKITGELFF. J is TRBJ2-2 and V is TRBV29-1; TRBD2 matches 9 bases. The length of the CDR3 is 14 residues. Trimming removed 7 bases from V and 4 bases from J; junction bases left unmatched: 7. CDR1 and CDR2 (germline): SQVTM, ANQGSEA.

This clone was counted only a few times. The V and J genes are TRBV28 and TRBJ1-2; TRBD1 matches 11 bases. CDR3 length: 17 amino acids. Trimming took 2 bases from V and 7 from J; bases not matched to a gene: 12. Per germline, CDR1 MDHEN and CDR2 SYDVKM. The CDR3 DNA reads TGTGCCAGCAGTTTACTGGGGACAGGGGGAGGCGTAAGTGGCTACACCTTC. Its protein is CASSLLGTGGGVSGYTF.

This chain links TRBV6-8 with TRBJ1-1; 12 nucleotides agree with TRBD1. Trimming cost V 2 bases and J 1 base; bases outside gene matches: 8. The CDR3 has 18 amino acids. Germline V lookup: CDR1 MNHGY, CDR2 SAAAGT. The CDR3 nucleotides read TGTGCCAGCAGTTACACCCTCCCGGGACAGGGGGCGAACACTGAAGCTTTCTTT. Residues: CASSYTLPGQGANTEAFF.

The chain carries TRBV6-8 and TRBJ2-1; 10 bases map to TRBD2. Germline V CDR1 and CDR2: MNHGY, SAAAGT. The CDR3 totals 15 residues. V was clipped by 7 bases and J by 4 bases; unmatched bases: 7. This CDR3 reads CASTRKTSGYNEQFF. As DNA, the CDR3 is TGTGCCAGCACTAGGAAGACTAGCGGGTACAATGAGCAGTTCTTC.

The chain links TRBV14 to TRBJ2-5; D may be TRBD1 (7 bases). Germline CDR1 SGHDN, CDR2 FVKESK. The CDR3 runs 14 residues. V was trimmed by 4 bases and J by 7 bases, leaving 16 bases between them. The CDR3 is CASSPIQGRGTQYF. The CDR3 DNA reads TGTGCCAGCAGCCCAATACAGGGGCGGGGGACCCAGTACTTC. Filled out from reference TRBV14 and TRBJ2-5, the complete variable domain reads EAGVTQFPSHSVIEKGQTVTLRCDPISGHDNLYWYRRVMGKEIKFLLHFVKESKQDESGMPNNRFLAERTGGTYSTLKVQPAELEDSGVYFCASSPIQGRGTQYFGPGTRLLVL.

CDR3 protein: CASSLFGRRTEAFF. The CDR3 region has the DNA TGTGCCAGCAGTTTATTTGGCAGGCGAACTGAAGCTTTCTTT. V usage is TRBV28 and J usage is TRBJ1-1; D call uncertain. V was shortened by 1 base and J by 5 bases, with 11 bases between the two germline ends. Per the germline V gene, CDR1 is MDHEN and CDR2 is SYDVKM. CDR3 size: 14 residues.

The chain employs TRBV29-1 and TRBJ2-6; D is ambiguous. The length of the CDR3 is 13 residues. Germline CDR1 reads SQVTM; CDR2 reads ANQGSEA. Trimming shortened V by 7 bases and J by 2 bases, and 9 bases separated the two germline ends. CDR3 residues: CSAWTPGANVLTF. The CDR3 DNA sequence: TGCAGCGCTTGGACCCCTGGGGCCAACGTCCTGACTTTC. Looking up the rest from reference TRBV29-1 and TRBJ2-6 gives the full variable domain: SAVISQKPSRDICQRGTSLTIQCQVDSQVTMMFWYRQQPGQSLTLIATANQGSEATYESGFVIDKFPISRPNLTFSTLTVSNMSPEDSSIYLCSAWTPGANVLTFGAGSRLTVL.

This chain links TRBV4-1 with TRBJ1-5; perhaps TRBD1 as D (5 bases). CDR3 length: 15 amino acids. CDR1 and CDR2 from the germline V gene are MGHRA and YSYEKL. The V and J ends lost 0 bases and 0 bases respectively, with 6 bases between them. The CDR3 coding sequence is TGCGCCAGCAGCCAAGATGGACATAGCAATCAGCCCCAGCATTTT. Its protein is CASSQDGHSNQPQHF.

The table lists this clone with a few counts. The chain couples TRBV14 to TRBJ2-5; D gene unclear. The germline V and J ends were trimmed by 3 bases and 1 base, with 12 bases remaining between them. CDR3 length: 15 residues. Germline assignment: CDR1 SGHDN and CDR2 FVKESK. This CDR3 reads CASSQGFGPQETQYF. CDR3 nucleotide sequence: TGTGCCAGCAGCCAGGGATTCGGCCCCCAAGAGACCCAGTACTTC.

There are a few counts of this clone. This chain joins TRBV28 and TRBJ1-2, with a weak D call TRBD1 (5 bases). Germline V CDR1 and CDR2: MDHEN, SYDVKM. The CDR3 is 13 amino acids. Trimming shortened V by 6 bases and J by 5 bases, and 13 bases separated the two germline ends. CDR3 protein: CASSYRNLYGYTF. Written as DNA, the CDR3 is TGTGCCAGCAGCTACAGGAACCTATATGGCTACACCTTC.

The chain joins TRBV7-1 to TRBJ2-2; D is unclear. TRBV7-1 is an ORF, and what it does is uncertain. V lost 4 bases to trimming and J lost 0 bases, with 6 bases between them. CDR3 length: 14 residues. CDR3 residues: CASSLGSNTGELFF. CDR3 bases: TGTGCCAGCAGCTTAGGTTCGAACACCGGGGAGCTGTTTTTT.

The chain recombines TRBV6-8 with TRBJ2-3; 8 nucleotides line up with TRBD2. There are 16 residues in the CDR3. Germline V CDR1 and CDR2: MNHGY, SAAAGT. The V segment lost 2 bases and the J segment 3 bases; nucleotides outside the gene matches: 7. CDR3 DNA: TGTGCCAGCAGTTACAGCGGGAGCGATCTAACAGATACGCAGTATTTT. Amino acids: CASSYSGSDLTDTQYF.

This rearrangement joins TRBV7-5 to TRBJ2-1; TRBD1 reflects the table's D call only, with no check against the DNA. TRBV7-5 is noted as a pseudogene. The CDR3 has 15 residues. CDR3 in amino acids: CASSPGGQGSNEQFF. The CDR3 region has the DNA TGTGCCAGCAGCCCAGGGGGACAGGGGAGCAATGAGCAGTTCTTC.

The chain links TRBV18 to TRBJ1-1, with no clear D. Looked up from germline, CDR1 is KGHSH and CDR2 is LQKENI. This CDR3 has 13 residues. V was clipped by 2 bases and J by 1 base, with 5 bases between them. CDR3 region: CASSPSGNTEAFF. CDR3 DNA: TGTGCCAGCTCACCATCAGGGAACACTGAAGCTTTCTTT.

The rearrangement uses TRBV28 and TRBJ1-5; D not certain. Trimming left V 1 base short and J 3 bases short, with 4 bases between. The CDR3 spans 13 residues. The germline V gene has CDR1 MDHEN and CDR2 SYDVKM. The CDR3 protein is CASSLSPNQPQHF. As DNA, the CDR3 is TGTGCCAGCAGTTTATCCCCCAATCAGCCCCAGCATTTT. Based on the CDR3 plus reference TRBV28 and TRBJ1-5, the full variable domain is DVKVTQSSRYLVKRTGEKVFLECVQDMDHENMFWYRQDPGLGLRLIYFSYDVKMKEKGDIPEGYSVSREKKERFSLILESASTNQTSMYLCASSLSPNQPQHFGDGTRLSIL.

This clone was found once. The chain is built from TRBV15 and TRBJ1-5; a weak D match, TRBD1 (5 bases). The CDR3 loop spans 17 amino acids. The germline CDR1 and CDR2 sequences are LNHNV and YYDKDF (reference sequence). V lost 0 bases, J lost 5 bases, and 17 bases lay in between. The CDR3 loop is CATSRETGRKGDQPQHF. Written as DNA, the CDR3 is TGTGCCACCAGCAGAGAAACCGGACGGAAAGGGGATCAGCCCCAGCATTTT.

The chain carries TRBV5-1 and TRBJ1-1; 9 positions agree with TRBD1. Per the germline V gene, CDR1 is SGHRS and CDR2 is YFSETQ. The CDR3 covers 14 residues. V shed 4 bases and J 5 bases; nucleotides not matched to a gene: 6. The CDR3 protein is CASSLTGTGTEAFF. CDR3 bases: TGCGCCAGCAGCCTAACCGGGACAGGGACTGAAGCTTTCTTT. The full variable domain, with the rest looked up from reference TRBV5-1 and TRBJ1-1, is KAGVTQTPRYLIKTRGQQVTLSCSPISGHRSVSWYQQTPGQGLQFLFEYFSETQRNKGNFPGRFSGRQFSNSRSEMNVSTLELGDSALYLCASSLTGTGTEAFFGQGTRLTVV.

This clone has a handful of counts. The CDR3 region is CAISEREGGYEQYF. The CDR3 DNA sequence: TGTGCCATCAGTGAGCGGGAGGGCGGCTACGAGCAGTACTTC. V usage is TRBV10-3 and J usage is TRBJ2-7, with 8 bases fitting TRBD2. In germline, CDR1 is ENHRY, CDR2 SYGVKD. The trim removed 2 bases at V and 3 bases at J, leaving 3 bases unmatched. This CDR3 comprises 14 residues.

The chain recombines TRBV30 with TRBJ1-2; 7 bases map to TRBD1. Looked up from germline, CDR1 is GTSNPN and CDR2 is SVGIG (reference sequence). V dropped 3 bases and J dropped 3; count of bases not matched to a gene: 10. CDR3 length equals 15 residues. The CDR3 protein is CAWRAGEGAHYGYTF. The DNA of the CDR3 is TGTGCCTGGAGGGCAGGAGAGGGGGCCCACTATGGCTACACCTTC.

The CDR3 sequence is CASSPDRRNTEAFF. CDR3 bases: TGTGCCAGCTCTCCGGACAGGAGGAACACTGAAGCTTTCTTT. The chain couples TRBV18 to TRBJ1-1; 7 nucleotides match TRBD1. CDR1 and CDR2 from the germline V gene are KGHSH and LQKENI. Trimming at V came to 6 bases and at J to 1 base, leaving 5 bases not matched to a gene. This CDR3 region has 14 residues.